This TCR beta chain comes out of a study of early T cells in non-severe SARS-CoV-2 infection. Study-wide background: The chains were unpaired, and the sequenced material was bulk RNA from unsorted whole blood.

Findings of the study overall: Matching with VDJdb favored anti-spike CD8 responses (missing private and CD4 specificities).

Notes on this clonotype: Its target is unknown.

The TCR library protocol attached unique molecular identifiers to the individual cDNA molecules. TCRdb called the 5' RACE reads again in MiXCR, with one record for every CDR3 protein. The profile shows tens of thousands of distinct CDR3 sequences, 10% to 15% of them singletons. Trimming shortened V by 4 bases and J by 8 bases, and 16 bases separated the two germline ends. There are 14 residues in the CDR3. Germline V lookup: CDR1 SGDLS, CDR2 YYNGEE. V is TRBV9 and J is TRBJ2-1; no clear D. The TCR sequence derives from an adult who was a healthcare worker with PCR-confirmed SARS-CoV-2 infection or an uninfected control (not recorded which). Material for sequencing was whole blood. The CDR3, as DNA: TGTGCCAGCAGCCCGCACCCCGTGGGCGATGAGCAGTTCTTC. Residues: CASSPHPVGDEQFF. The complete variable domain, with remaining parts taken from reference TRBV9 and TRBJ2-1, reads DSGVTQTPKHLITATGQRVTLRCSPRSGDLSVYWYQQSLDQGLQFLIQYYNGEERAKGNILERFSAQQFPDLHSELNLSSLELGDSALYFCASSPHPVGDEQFFGPGTRLTVL.